This is a list of T cell receptor beta chains from one sample in a study of cytomegalovirus exposure and HLA in healthy donors. The table came from immunoSEQ multiplex PCR; TCRdb's copy has only in-frame clones and leaves some out. In the table there are about 250,000 clones, roughly 73% of which are singletons. The specimen sequenced was PBMCs. Receptors were obtained from a boy aged 10-17 years in good health and CMV-seronegative. CDR3s include the opening cysteine and the closing phenylalanine or tryptophan.

j_call	cdr3_length	v_call	cdr3_aa
TRBJ2-5	19	TRBV4-1	CASSERPGGEGRLGETQYF
TRBJ2-7	13	TRBV2	CASHRGRSYEQYF
TRBJ2-7	16	TRBV30	CAWSLGSLRVHYEQYF
TRBJ2-7	16	TRBV7-6	CASSEPFNSGTYEQYF
TRBJ2-6	16	TRBV27	CASSSVRGSGANVLTF
TRBJ1-5	16	TRBV5-6	CASSKGTGGRNQPQHF
TRBJ1-1	12	TRBV6-1	CASSGTALEAFF
TRBJ2-5	13	TRBV5-4	CASSRAGGETQYF
TRBJ1-2	13	TRBV7-7	CASSMGQNYGYTF
TRBJ1-2	15	TRBV6-6	CASSRDRGGNYGYTF
TRBJ1-2	13	TRBV5-1	CASSSQGGSGYTF
TRBJ1-6	17	TRBV4-1	CASSQGAGTADNSPLHF
TRBJ2-1	11	TRBV18	CASSRRGGQFF
TRBJ1-5	19	TRBV4-2	CASSQVAAQAGYSNQPQHF
TRBJ2-2	14	TRBV6-5	CASSSAGDTGELFF
TRBJ1-1	14	TRBV27	CASSYTAMNTEAFF
TRBJ2-1	11	TRBV20-1	CSAYPIPGQFF
TRBJ1-2	18	TRBV5-1	CASSLLWGSVVEDYGYTF
TRBJ2-1	15	TRBV5-4	CASSSLARVHNEQFF
TRBJ2-7	14	TRBV14	CASSQPETGSEQYF
TRBJ1-4	11	TRBV30	CAWSVGGKLFF
TRBJ2-7	15	TRBV6-6	CASSPGGEGSYEQYF
TRBJ1-5	15	TRBV18	CASSPPGQGSQPQHF
TRBJ1-6	16	TRBV30	CAWTISGARTFSPLHF
TRBJ2-2	19	TRBV19	CASSIDLHAETGSSGELFF
TRBJ2-1	16	TRBV5-6	CASSPELASPYNEQFF
TRBJ1-1	13	TRBV5-1	CASSSDGWTEAFF
TRBJ1-2	14	TRBV5-1	CASSSITGIYGYTF
TRBJ2-1	16	TRBV4-1	CASSQGISGGGNEQFF
TRBJ1-1	14	TRBV19	CASTSGGMNTEAFF
TRBJ1-2	14	TRBV7-9	CASSRGTFQEGYTF
TRBJ1-2	13	TRBV7-9	CASNPDSYYGYTF
TRBJ1-4	13	TRBV29-1	CSVDGPGIEKLFF
TRBJ2-1	16	TRBV7-7	CASSWTSGSSYNEQFF
TRBJ1-2	14	TRBV28	CASRHTTGVYGYTF
TRBJ1-2	16	TRBV25-1	CASSRGSATHNYGYTF
TRBJ2-7	15	TRBV25-1	CASSASGSGVVEQYF
TRBJ1-2	15	TRBV7-9	CASSPGTGANYGYTF
TRBJ2-7	15	TRBV7-8	CASSPPGQFLYEQYF
TRBJ1-5	16	TRBV19	CASSNRGPYSNQPQHF
TRBJ2-7	18	TRBV4-1	CASRRIAGSRAATYEQYF
TRBJ1-2	14	TRBV11-2	CASTSTWGLHGYTF
TRBJ1-6	18	TRBV27	CASSLSQGSSSYNSPLHF
TRBJ1-2	15	TRBV5-1	CASSLGQAGFYGYTF
TRBJ2-1	16	TRBV6-4	CASSDSGGVSVHEQFF
TRBJ1-2	14	TRBV18	CASSPPEGRGGYTF
TRBJ1-2	15	TRBV5-1	CASSPRDTSDYGYTF
TRBJ2-5	13	TRBV5-1	CASSLVQEETQYF